The sample holds a few counts of the clone carrying this T cell receptor beta chain. As yet, its antigen is unknown. The record originates from a study of T cell repertoires in cytomegalovirus infection. Findings and caveats of the study: Across the ex vivo response, the dominant clonotypes were HLA-C-restricted CMV-specific TCR beta clonotypes.

TCRdb reprocessed the reads with MiXCR, giving one entry per CDR3 protein. Among roughly 600,000 distinct CDR3 sequences listed, around 24% were seen once. The V gene lost 3 bases and the J gene lost 3 bases, with 11 bases spanning the gap. CDR1 is DFQATT, CDR2 SNEGSKA, per germline (reference sequence). The CDR3 sequence is 13 residues long. This chain connects TRBV20-1 to TRBJ1-1; D might be TRBD1 (5 bases). The material sequenced was CD8+ T cells from PBMCs. This sequence was found in a human donor in good health (CMV status not recorded). Some clones in this sample may be carry-over from other donors' samples. The CDR3 coding sequence is TGCAGTGCTAGGAACAGGAGGCACACTGAAGCTTTCTTT. Translated, it gives CSARNRRHTEAFF.